This TCR beta chain emerged from a study of radiation and T cells in renal cell carcinoma. Regarding the study as a whole: In blood, top tumor clones expanded by 2 weeks, shrinking by 4.

The CDR3 length is 12 residues. V was trimmed by 2 bases and J by 5 bases, leaving 6 bases between them. From germline, CDR1 is SGHTA and CDR2 FQGNSA. The protocol was immunoSEQ multiplex PCR, while the TCRdb copy is restricted to in-frame clones and leaves out a portion. The sample contains tens of thousands of clones, over 75% of which appear only once. The sample's time point: blood 4 weeks post-SBRT, at nephrectomy. The treatment was: 15 Gy SBRT to primary tumor, nephrectomy 4 weeks later. Nephrectomy followed 15 Gy stereotactic body radiation by 4 weeks. This renal cell carcinoma was of the clear cell type. As to this clone: Its antigen is not identified.

The TCR sequence derives from a man in his fifties or sixties with renal cell carcinoma. The genes are TRBV7-2 and TRBJ2-5; unclear D gene. The sequencing here drew on blood, taken from a patient whose treatment included radiotherapy and nephrectomy. CDR3 amino acids: CASSLIPETQYF. CDR3 sequence (DNA): TGTGCCAGCAGCTTAATACCCGAGACCCAGTACTTC.